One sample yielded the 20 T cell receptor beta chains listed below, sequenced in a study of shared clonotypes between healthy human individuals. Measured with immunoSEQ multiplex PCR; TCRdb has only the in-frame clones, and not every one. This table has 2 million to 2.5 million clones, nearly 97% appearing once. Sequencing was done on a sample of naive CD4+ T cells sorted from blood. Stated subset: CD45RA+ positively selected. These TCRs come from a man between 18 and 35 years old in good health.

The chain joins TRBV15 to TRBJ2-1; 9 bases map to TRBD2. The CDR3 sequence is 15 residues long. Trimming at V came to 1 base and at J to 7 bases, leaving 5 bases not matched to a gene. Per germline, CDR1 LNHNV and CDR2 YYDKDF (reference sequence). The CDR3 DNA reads TGTGCCACCAGCAGAGCTGACCTAGCGGGAAATGAGCAGTTCTTC. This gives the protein CATSRADLAGNEQFF. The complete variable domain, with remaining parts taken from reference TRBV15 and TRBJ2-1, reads DAMVIQNPRYQVTQFGKPVTLSCSQTLNHNVMYWYQQKSSQAPKLLFHYYDKDFNNEADTPDNFQSRRPNTSFCFLDIRSPGLGDTAMYLCATSRADLAGNEQFFGPGTRLTVL.

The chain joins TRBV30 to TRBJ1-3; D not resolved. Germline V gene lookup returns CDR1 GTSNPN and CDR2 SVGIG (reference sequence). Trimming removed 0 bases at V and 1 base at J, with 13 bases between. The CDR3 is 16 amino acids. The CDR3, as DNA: TGTGCCTGGAGTGTATTCCGGGGATTGTCTGGAAACACCATATATTTT. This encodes CAWSVFRGLSGNTIYF.

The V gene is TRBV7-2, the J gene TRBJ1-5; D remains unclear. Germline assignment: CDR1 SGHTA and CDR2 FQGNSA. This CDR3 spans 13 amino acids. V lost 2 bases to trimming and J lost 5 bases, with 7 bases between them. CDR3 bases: TGTGCCAGCAGCTTATTGGGCTATCAGCCCCAGCATTTT. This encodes CASSLLGYQPQHF. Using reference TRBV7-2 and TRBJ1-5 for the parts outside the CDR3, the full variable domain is GAGVSQSPSNKVTEKGKDVELRCDPISGHTALYWYRQSLGQGLEFLIYFQGNSAPDKSGLPSDRFSAERTGGSVSTLTIQRTQQEDSAVYLCASSLLGYQPQHFGDGTRLSIL.

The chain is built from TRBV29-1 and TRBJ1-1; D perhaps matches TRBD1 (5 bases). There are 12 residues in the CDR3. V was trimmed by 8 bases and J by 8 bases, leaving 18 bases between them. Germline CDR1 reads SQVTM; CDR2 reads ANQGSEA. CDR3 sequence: CSLRRENREAFF. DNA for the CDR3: TGCAGCCTGCGACGGGAGAACAGGGAAGCTTTCTTT.

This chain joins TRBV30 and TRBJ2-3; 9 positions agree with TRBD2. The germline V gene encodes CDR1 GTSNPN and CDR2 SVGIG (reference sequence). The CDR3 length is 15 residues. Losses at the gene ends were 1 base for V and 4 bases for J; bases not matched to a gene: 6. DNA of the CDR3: TGTGCCTGGAGTGATGGGGTAGCGGGAGCAGATACGCAGTATTTT. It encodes CAWSDGVAGADTQYF. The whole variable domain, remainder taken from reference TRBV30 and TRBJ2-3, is SQTIHQWPATLVQPVGSPLSLECTVEGTSNPNLYWYRQAAGRGLQLLFYSVGIGQISSEVPQNLSASRPQDRQFILSSKKLLLSDSGFYLCAWSDGVAGADTQYFGPGTRLTVL.

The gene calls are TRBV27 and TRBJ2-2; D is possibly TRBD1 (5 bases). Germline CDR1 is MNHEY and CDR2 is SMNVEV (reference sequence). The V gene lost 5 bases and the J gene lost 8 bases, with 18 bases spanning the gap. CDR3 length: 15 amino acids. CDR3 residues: CASSPNLIQGGELFF. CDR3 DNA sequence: TGTGCCAGCAGTCCTAACTTAATTCAGGGTGGGGAGCTGTTTTTT.

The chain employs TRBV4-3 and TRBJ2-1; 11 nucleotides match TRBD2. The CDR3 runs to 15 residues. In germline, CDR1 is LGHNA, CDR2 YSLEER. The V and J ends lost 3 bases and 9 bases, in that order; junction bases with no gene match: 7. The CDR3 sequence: CASSHIAGGPGEQFF. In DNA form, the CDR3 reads TGCGCCAGCAGCCATATAGCGGGAGGGCCCGGTGAGCAGTTCTTC.

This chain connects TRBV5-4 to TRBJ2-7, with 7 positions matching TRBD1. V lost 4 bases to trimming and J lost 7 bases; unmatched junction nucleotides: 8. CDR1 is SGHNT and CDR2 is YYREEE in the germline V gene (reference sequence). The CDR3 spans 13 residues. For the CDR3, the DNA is TGTGCCAGCAGCAAGGACAGGTCGGGAGAGCAGTACTTC. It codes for CASSKDRSGEQYF. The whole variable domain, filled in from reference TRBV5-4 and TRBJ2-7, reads ETGVTQSPTHLIKTRGQQVTLRCSSQSGHNTVSWYQQALGQGPQFIFQYYREEENGRGNFPPRFSGLQFPNYSSELNVNALELDDSALYLCASSKDRSGEQYFGPGTRLTVT.

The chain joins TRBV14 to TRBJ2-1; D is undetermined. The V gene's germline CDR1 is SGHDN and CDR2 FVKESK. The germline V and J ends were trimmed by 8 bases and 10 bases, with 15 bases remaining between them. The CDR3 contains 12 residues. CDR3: CASPPNYKEQFF. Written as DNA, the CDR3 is TGTGCCAGCCCCCCCAACTATAAGGAGCAGTTCTTC.

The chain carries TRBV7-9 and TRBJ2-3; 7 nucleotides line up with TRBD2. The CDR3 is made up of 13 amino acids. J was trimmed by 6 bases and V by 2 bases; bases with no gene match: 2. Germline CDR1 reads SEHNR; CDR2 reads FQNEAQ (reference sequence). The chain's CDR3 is CASSLMTSDTQYF. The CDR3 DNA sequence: TGTGCCAGCAGCTTAATGACTAGCGATACGCAGTATTTT.

The CDR3 nucleotides are TGTGCCAGCAGTTTATTCCAGGGTGCCAAAAACATTCAGTACTTC. It translates to CASSLFQGAKNIQYF. The rearrangement uses TRBV28 and TRBJ2-4; D perhaps matches TRBD1 (5 bases). The CDR3 contains 15 residues. The germline V gene encodes CDR1 MDHEN and CDR2 SYDVKM. The ends were cut back, 1 base at V and 1 base at J, with 8 bases in the middle. Variable domain in full (rest from reference TRBV28 and TRBJ2-4): DVKVTQSSRYLVKRTGEKVFLECVQDMDHENMFWYRQDPGLGLRLIYFSYDVKMKEKGDIPEGYSVSREKKERFSLILESASTNQTSMYLCASSLFQGAKNIQYFGAGTRLSVL.

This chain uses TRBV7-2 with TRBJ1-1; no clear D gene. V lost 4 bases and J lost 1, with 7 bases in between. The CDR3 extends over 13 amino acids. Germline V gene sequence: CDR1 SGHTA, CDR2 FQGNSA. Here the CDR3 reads CASSSRWNTEAFF. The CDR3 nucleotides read TGTGCCAGCAGCTCCAGATGGAACACTGAAGCTTTCTTT.

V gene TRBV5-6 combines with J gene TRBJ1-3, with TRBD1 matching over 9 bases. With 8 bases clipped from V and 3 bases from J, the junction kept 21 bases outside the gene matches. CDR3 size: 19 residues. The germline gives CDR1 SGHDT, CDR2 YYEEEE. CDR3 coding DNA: TGTGCCAGTCTTTTTCGCGGGACAGGGATCTCGGCCTTTGGAAACACCATATATTTT. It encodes CASLFRGTGISAFGNTIYF.

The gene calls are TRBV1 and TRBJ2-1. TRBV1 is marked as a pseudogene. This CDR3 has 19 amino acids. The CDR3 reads CTSSQDRAASQPTYNEQFF. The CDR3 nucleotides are TGCACCAGCAGCCAAGATCGGGCGGCCAGTCAACCGACGTACAATGAGCAGTTCTTC.

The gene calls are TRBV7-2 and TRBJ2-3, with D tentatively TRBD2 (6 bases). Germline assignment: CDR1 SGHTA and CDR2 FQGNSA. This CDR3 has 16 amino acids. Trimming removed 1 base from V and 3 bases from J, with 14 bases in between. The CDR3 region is CASSLGLALATDTQYF. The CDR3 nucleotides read TGTGCCAGCAGCTTAGGGTTAGCCCTAGCGACAGATACGCAGTATTTT.

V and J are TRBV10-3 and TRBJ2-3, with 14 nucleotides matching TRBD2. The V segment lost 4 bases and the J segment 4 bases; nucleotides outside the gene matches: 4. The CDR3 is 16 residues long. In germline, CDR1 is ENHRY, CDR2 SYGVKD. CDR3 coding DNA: TGTGCCATCAGTGGGACTAGCGGGGGGAGCGCAGATACGCAGTATTTT. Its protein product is CAISGTSGGSADTQYF.

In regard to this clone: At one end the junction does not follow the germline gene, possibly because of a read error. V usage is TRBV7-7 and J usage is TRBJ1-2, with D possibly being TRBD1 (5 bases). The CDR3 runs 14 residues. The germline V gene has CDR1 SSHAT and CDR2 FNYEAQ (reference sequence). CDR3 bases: TGTGCTAGCAGTGCGGAGACAGTGAGGTTTGGCTACACCTTC. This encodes CASSAETVRFGYTF.

For the CDR3, the DNA is TGCGCCAGCAGCTTGGGACAGTTCCAAGAGACCCAGTACTTC. Residues: CASSLGQFQETQYF. The rearrangement uses TRBV5-1 and TRBJ2-5, with TRBD1 as a possible D gene (5 bases). This CDR3 is built from 14 residues. Trimming shortened V by 0 bases and J by 1 base, and 7 bases separated the two germline ends. CDR1 SGHRS and CDR2 YFSETQ come from the germline V gene.

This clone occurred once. The CDR3 region is CASSTTTSANEQFF. The CDR3 nucleotides read TGTGCCAGCTCAACCACAACTAGCGCGAATGAGCAGTTCTTC. This chain joins TRBV18 and TRBJ2-1; 7 positions agree with TRBD2. J was trimmed by 7 bases and V by 5 bases; bases with no gene match: 8. Germline V gives CDR1 KGHSH, CDR2 LQKENI. This CDR3 is built from 14 residues.

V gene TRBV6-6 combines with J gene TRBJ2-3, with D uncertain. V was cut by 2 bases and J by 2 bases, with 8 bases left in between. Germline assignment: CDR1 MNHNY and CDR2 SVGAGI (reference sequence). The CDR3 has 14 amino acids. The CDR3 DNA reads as TGTGCCAGCAGTTACGATAGCCTCACAGATACGCAGTATTTT. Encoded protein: CASSYDSLTDTQYF.